This TCR beta chain was identified during a study of cytomegalovirus exposure and HLA in healthy donors. The CDR3 runs to 14 residues. Trimming cost V 5 bases and J 1 base, with 9 bases left between them. Looked up from germline, CDR1 is SGHNT and CDR2 is YYREEE (reference sequence). This PCR relied on a set of 60 Vbeta primers and 13 Jbeta primers. Sequenced by immunoSEQ multiplex PCR; TCRdb stores in-frame clones only, minus some. The sample consists of about 120,000 clones, roughly 80% of them appearing once. The chain joins TRBV5-4 to TRBJ2-2; D is possibly TRBD2 (6 bases). The source material was PBMCs. The origin of this receptor is a middle-aged woman in good health and CMV-seropositive. The CDR3 loop reads CASSYSGNTGELFF. For the CDR3, the DNA is TGTGCCAGCAGTTATAGCGGGAACACCGGGGAGCTGTTTTTT.